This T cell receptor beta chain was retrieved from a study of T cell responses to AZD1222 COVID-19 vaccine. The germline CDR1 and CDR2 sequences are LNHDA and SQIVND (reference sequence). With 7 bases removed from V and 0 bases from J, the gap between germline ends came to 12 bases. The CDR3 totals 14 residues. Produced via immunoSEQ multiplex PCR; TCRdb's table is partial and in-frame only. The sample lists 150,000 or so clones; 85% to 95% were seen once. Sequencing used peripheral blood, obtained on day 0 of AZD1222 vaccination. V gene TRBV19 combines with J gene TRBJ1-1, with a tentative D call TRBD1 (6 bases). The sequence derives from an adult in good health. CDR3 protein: CASIRTAMNTEAFF. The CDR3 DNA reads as TGTGCCAGTATTAGGACAGCCATGAACACTGAAGCTTTCTTT.